The next 20 T cell receptor beta chains were all read from a single sample in a study of blood T cell repertoires in COVID-19. The assay was immunoSEQ multiplex PCR, and TCRdb's table has in-frame clones only and misses some. The sample records fewer than 350,000 clones, about 83% being singletons. The sequencing input was PBMCs or T cells enriched from blood (not recorded which). The source is a woman in her 40s who had recovered from COVID-19.

The chain couples TRBV23-1 to TRBJ2-5, with 8 bases identical to TRBD1. TRBV23-1 is treated as an ORF (open reading frame) with a function not yet certain. The CDR3 totals 15 residues. V trimming: 3 bases; J trimming: 4 bases; junction bases outside the gene matches: 7. CDR3: CASSHLLGQGETQYF. Here the CDR3 DNA reads TGCGCCAGCAGTCATCTCCTCGGACAGGGAGAGACCCAGTACTTC.

This rearrangement joins TRBV7-2 to TRBJ2-3; 9 bases fit TRBD2. Germline values: CDR1 SGHTA, CDR2 FQGNSA. There are 15 residues in the CDR3. V shed 5 bases and J 6 bases; nucleotides not matched to a gene: 9. CDR3 in amino acids: CASSLSGRGGDTQYF. For the CDR3, the DNA is TGTGCCAGCAGCCTTAGCGGGAGAGGGGGGGATACGCAGTATTTT. Full variable domain (remainder filled in from reference TRBV7-2 and TRBJ2-3): GAGVSQSPSNKVTEKGKDVELRCDPISGHTALYWYRQSLGQGLEFLIYFQGNSAPDKSGLPSDRFSAERTGGSVSTLTIQRTQQEDSAVYLCASSLSGRGGDTQYFGPGTRLTVL.

This clone was found a few times. The chain links TRBV27 to TRBJ1-4, with TRBD1 matching over 7 bases. This CDR3 is 16 amino acids long. The germline CDR1 and CDR2 sequences are MNHEY and SMNVEV (reference sequence). The V gene end was trimmed by 2 bases and the J gene end by 4 bases; junction bases not matched to a gene: 7. The CDR3 sequence: CASSLGGGGRNEKLFF. The CDR3 DNA follows: TGTGCCAGCAGTTTAGGCGGAGGGGGCCGTAATGAAAAACTGTTTTTT.

The chain carries TRBV7-3 and TRBJ2-5; TRBD2 agrees at 11 bases. Looked up from germline, CDR1 is SGHTA and CDR2 is FQGTGA. The ends lost 0 bases at V and 5 bases at J; junction bases unmatched: 11. This CDR3 is built from 18 residues. CDR3 sequence: CASSLTSGRVSFRETQYF. The CDR3 coding sequence is TGTGCCAGCAGCTTAACTAGCGGGAGGGTCAGTTTTCGGGAGACCCAGTACTTC. Full variable domain (missing parts from reference TRBV7-3 and TRBJ2-5): GAGVSQTPSNKVTEKGKYVELRCDPISGHTALYWYRQSLGQGPEFLIYFQGTGAADDSGLPNDRFFAVRPEGSVSTLKIQRTERGDSAVYLCASSLTSGRVSFRETQYFGPGTRLLVL.

The V gene is TRBV5-6, the J gene TRBJ2-5; D is unclear. The CDR3 sequence is 16 residues long. Germline V gene sequence: CDR1 SGHDT, CDR2 YYEEEE. V was cut by 1 base and J by 3 bases, with 16 bases left in between. CDR3 nucleotide sequence: TGTGCCAGCAGCTTGTACGGCAGGCCCTTGGAAGAGACCCAGTACTTC. It yields the protein CASSLYGRPLEETQYF.

This chain connects TRBV7-2 to TRBJ2-2; TRBD2 matches at 8 bases. Unmatched junction bases numbered 9, after V lost 5 bases and J lost 4 bases. The CDR3 totals 16 residues. The germline V gene encodes CDR1 SGHTA and CDR2 FQGNSA. CDR3 DNA: TGTGCCAGCAGCCCAGGACGGGAGGGGCTCACCGGGGAGCTGTTTTTT. Encoded protein: CASSPGREGLTGELFF.

The chain links TRBV6-6 to TRBJ2-3; 10 nucleotides line up with TRBD2. Germline V gene data show CDR1 as MNHNY and CDR2 as SVGAGI (reference sequence). The CDR3 sequence is 14 residues long. V shed 4 bases, J shed 7 bases, and the junction held 5 bases outside the gene matches. The CDR3 loop reads CASSSSGRAHTQYF. CDR3 coding DNA: TGTGCCAGCAGTTCCAGCGGGAGGGCTCATACGCAGTATTTT.

The CDR3 DNA follows: TGTGCCAGCAGTCCCAGGGTCCGGACCAGAAACACCATATATTTT. Its translation: CASSPRVRTRNTIYF. V gene TRBV28 combines with J gene TRBJ1-3, with D possibly matching TRBD1 (5 bases). The CDR3 length is 15 residues. The germline V gene has CDR1 MDHEN and CDR2 SYDVKM. The V end was cut by 5 bases, the J end by 5 bases, with 16 bases between. Combining the CDR3 with reference TRBV28 and TRBJ1-3 gives the whole variable domain DVKVTQSSRYLVKRTGEKVFLECVQDMDHENMFWYRQDPGLGLRLIYFSYDVKMKEKGDIPEGYSVSREKKERFSLILESASTNQTSMYLCASSPRVRTRNTIYFGEGSWLTVV.

The chain recombines TRBV7-2 with TRBJ2-3, with D possibly TRBD2 on 6 matching bases. The CDR3 runs 14 residues. Germline CDR1 reads SGHTA; CDR2 reads FQGNSA. V lost 4 bases to trimming and J lost 6 bases, with 14 bases between them. The CDR3 DNA follows: TGTGCCAGCAGCTCCCGGGGGTACGAGGATACGCAGTATTTT. Protein product: CASSSRGYEDTQYF.

The chain recombines TRBV27 with TRBJ2-7; 9 nucleotides match TRBD1. The ends lost 9 bases at V and 7 bases at J; junction bases unmatched: 16. This CDR3 has 15 amino acids. Germline V gives CDR1 MNHEY, CDR2 SMNVEV (reference sequence). The CDR3 spells CASAGDRVAVREQYF. DNA for the CDR3: TGTGCCAGTGCCGGGGACAGGGTAGCGGTTAGGGAGCAGTACTTC.

This rearrangement joins TRBV5-8 to TRBJ2-1, with a weak D call TRBD1 (5 bases). The CDR3 contains 13 residues. Germline lookup yields CDR1 SGHTS and CDR2 YDEGEE. With 6 bases removed from V and 7 bases from J, the gap between germline ends came to 14 bases. In DNA form, the CDR3 reads TGTGCCAGCACCACCAGGGTCGGAAATGAGCAGTTCTTC. Translated, it gives CASTTRVGNEQFF.

The CDR3 loop is CASSPGQGNTEAFF. The CDR3 DNA reads TGTGCCAGCAGCCCGGGACAGGGTAACACTGAAGCTTTCTTT. The chain combines TRBV7-3 with TRBJ1-1; 9 bases fit TRBD1. V lost 5 bases, J lost 2 bases, and 3 bases stayed unmatched. Per germline, CDR1 SGHTA and CDR2 FQGTGA. CDR3 size: 14 residues.

The sample holds one count of this clone. This sequence joins TRBV4-3 and TRBJ1-6; tentatively, D is TRBD1 (5 bases). Germline CDR1 is LGHNA and CDR2 is YSLEER. Trimming stripped 4 bases from V and 5 bases from J, with 12 bases between. This CDR3 region has 15 residues. The CDR3 DNA reads as TGCGCCAGCAGCCCAGGAGTAGGGGATAATTCACCCCTCCACTTT. Its protein is CASSPGVGDNSPLHF.

The chain carries TRBV10-1 and TRBJ2-3; 7 bases map to TRBD2. Germline V lookup: CDR1 WNHNN, CDR2 SYGVQD (reference sequence). The CDR3 is 14 amino acids. Trimming at V came to 3 bases and at J to 4 bases, leaving 4 bases not matched to a gene. Here the CDR3 reads CASSERAGADTQYF. Here the CDR3 DNA reads TGCGCCAGCAGTGAACGGGCGGGGGCAGATACGCAGTATTTT.

The chain couples TRBV7-5 to TRBJ1-2; TRBD1 is the table's D call and was not checked against the DNA. TRBV7-5 is a pseudogene. CDR3 length equals 14 residues. DNA for the CDR3: TGTGCCAGAAATGGACAGGCTTTTAACTATGGCTACACCTTC. Encoded protein: CARNGQAFNYGYTF.

CDR3 sequence reads: CASSLVDRGRSGYTF. In DNA, the CDR3 is TGTGCCAGCAGCTTAGTAGACAGGGGGCGGAGTGGCTACACCTTC. The chain employs TRBV7-8 and TRBJ1-2, with 10 positions matching TRBD1. There are 15 residues in the CDR3. CDR1 and CDR2 (germline): SGHVS, FQNEAQ. The junction had 6 bases not matched to a gene; V was cut back by 1 base and J by 7 bases.

The chain is built from TRBV11-3 and TRBJ1-6, with D possibly matching TRBD1 (6 bases). V lost 8 bases to trimming and J lost 7 bases, with 15 bases between them. The germline V gene encodes CDR1 SGHNT and CDR2 YENEEA. The CDR3 has 14 residues. DNA of the CDR3: TGTGCCAGCTTAGAAACAGGGCTAAATTCACCCCTCCACTTT. It encodes CASLETGLNSPLHF.

The rearrangement joins TRBV18 to TRBJ2-7; the match to TRBD1 covers 8 bases. The CDR3 totals 15 residues. Trimming removed 6 bases from V and 5 bases from J; junction bases left unmatched: 12. Germline V gene lookup returns CDR1 KGHSH and CDR2 LQKENI. The CDR3 coding sequence is TGTGCCAGCTCGCTTTCGACAGGGGCTTGGGACGAGCAGTACTTC. Its protein product is CASSLSTGAWDEQYF.

The J gene is TRBJ1-2, the V gene TRBV3-1 (or the pseudogene TRBV3-2), with D tentatively TRBD1 (5 bases). Looked up from germline, CDR1 is LGHDT and CDR2 is YNNKEL (reference sequence). V was clipped by 0 bases and J by 5 bases, with 13 bases between them. The CDR3 covers 15 residues. The chain's CDR3 is CASSQDGQGRYGYTF. The CDR3 DNA follows: TGTGCCAGCAGCCAAGATGGGCAGGGAAGGTATGGCTACACCTTC.

This chain links TRBV4-3 with TRBJ1-4, with D uncertain. Germline V gene sequence: CDR1 LGHNA, CDR2 YSLEER. Trimming pared 0 bases from V and 7 bases from J, leaving 18 bases between. The CDR3 has 17 amino acids. This CDR3 reads CASSQDRTPGGGEKLFF. As DNA, the CDR3 is TGCGCCAGCAGCCAAGATAGGACCCCAGGAGGAGGTGAAAAACTGTTTTTT.